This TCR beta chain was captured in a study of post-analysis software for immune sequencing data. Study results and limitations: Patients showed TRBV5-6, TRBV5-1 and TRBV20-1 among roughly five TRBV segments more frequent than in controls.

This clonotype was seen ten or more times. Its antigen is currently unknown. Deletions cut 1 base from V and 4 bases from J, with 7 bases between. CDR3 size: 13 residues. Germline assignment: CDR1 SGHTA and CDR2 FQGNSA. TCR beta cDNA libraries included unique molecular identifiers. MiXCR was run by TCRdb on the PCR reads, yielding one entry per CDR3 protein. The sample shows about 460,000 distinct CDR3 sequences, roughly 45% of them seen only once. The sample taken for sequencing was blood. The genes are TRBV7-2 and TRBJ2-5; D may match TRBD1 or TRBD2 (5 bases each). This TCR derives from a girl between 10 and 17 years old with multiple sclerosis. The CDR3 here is CASSLGGRETQYF. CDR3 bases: TGTGCCAGCAGCTTAGGGGGGAGAGAGACCCAGTACTTC.